The sample holds many counts of the clone carrying this T cell receptor beta chain. No antigen is known for it. The sequence runs out 3 residues before the end of the CDR3; the remainder is reconstructed from the germline J gene. Using immunoSEQ multiplex PCR, the repertoire was profiled, and TCRdb retains in-frame clones only, with some absent. The data show about 34,000 clones, with none appearing a single time. The data were taken from a study of T cell clonality in common variable immunodeficiency. Study-wide results and caveats: Fewer deletions and N-nucleotide insertions were reportedly seen in common variable immunodeficiency TCR beta sequences. Compared with controls, CVID subjects had fewer shared TCRbeta clones.

The germline V gene has CDR1 SGHAT and CDR2 FQNNGV. The CDR3 is made up of 15 amino acids. V shed 5 bases, J shed 3 bases, and the junction held 7 bases outside the gene matches. Sequences were obtained from peripheral blood mononuclear cells. The receptor comes from a person aged 18-70 years in good health. The chain is built from TRBV11-2 and TRBJ1-2, with 9 positions matching TRBD1. Partial CDR3 DNA: TGTGCCAGCAGCCGACAGGGGGTTGGTGACTATGGC. Protein product: CASSRQGVGDYG. In full, the CDR3 reads CASSRQGVGDYGYTF.